This T cell receptor (beta chain) is drawn from a study of response to subunit inactivated influenza vaccine. V dropped 4 bases and J dropped 6 bases, with 9 bases sitting between them. The CDR3 is 12 residues long. Germline loops: CDR1 SGHAT, CDR2 FQNNGV. TCRdb fed the RT-PCR reads into MiXCR, producing one record per CDR3 protein. The top ten hold around 11% of the sample, which has about 160,000 distinct CDR3 sequences, around 9.9% seen once. This clonotype was counted a few times. The antigen remains unidentified. Study-wide points: Each seasonal flu vaccination may recruit only limited new T cells, authors suggested.

This chain links TRBV11-2 with TRBJ2-5; no clear D. The TCR sequence derives from a man aged 50 or older who received an inactivated influenza vaccine. The input for sequencing was non-naive T cells sorted from PBMCs, taken roughly 6 weeks after vaccination. The CDR3 loop reads CASSSGVQTQYF. CDR3 DNA sequence: TGTGCCAGCAGCTCCGGCGTTCAGACCCAGTACTTC. The full variable domain, its missing parts supplied by reference TRBV11-2 and TRBJ2-5, is EAGVAQSPRYKIIEKRQSVAFWCNPISGHATLYWYQQILGQGPKLLIQFQNNGVVDDSQLPKDRFSAERLKGVDSTLKIQPAKLEDSAVYLCASSSGVQTQYFGPGTRLLVL.